This T cell receptor beta chain was recorded in a study of blood T cell repertoires in COVID-19. Study background: Nucleic acid was either cDNA or gDNA, and it came from T cells, B-cell-depleted T cells, or PBMCs.

TCRdb's copy holds only in-frame clones and misses some; the assay was immunoSEQ multiplex PCR. Of under 350,000 clones in the sample, 89% were seen once. The ends lost 5 bases at V and 4 bases at J; junction bases unmatched: 11. Germline CDR1 MNHEY, CDR2 SVGEGT. The CDR3 contains 16 residues. Recruitment covered 20 to 25 US areas and drew participants whose ages spanned roughly 18 to 100 years. Cohort allocation depended upon clinical history that participants reported. Two negative PCRs, clearance, or symptom resolution characterized the recovered Cohort 3 donors. The sequencing sample was made of PBMCs or T cells enriched from blood (not recorded which). The chain is built from TRBV6-2 or TRBV6-3 and TRBJ2-7, with 10 bases identical to TRBD1. The clonotype was recovered from a middle-aged woman who had recovered from COVID-19. The CDR3 loop is CASSHAPGTGVYEQYF. In DNA, the CDR3 is TGTGCCAGCAGTCACGCCCCCGGGACAGGGGTGTACGAGCAGTACTTC.